Below are 6 T cell receptor beta chains sequenced from a single sample in a study of CD8 T cells in ankylosing spondylitis. TCRdb passed the 5' RACE reads through MiXCR, listing each CDR3 protein once. The repertoire consists of approximately 250,000 distinct CDR3 sequences, with about 24% occurring once and the leading ten covering around 0.64%. What was sequenced was blood, either unsorted or a sorted T cell fraction (not recorded which). The receptors stem from a male donor with ankylosing spondylitis or in good health (not recorded which).

This chain connects TRBV6-1 to TRBJ2-1; the D gene is possibly TRBD2 (5 bases). The CDR3 totals 13 residues. Germline CDR1 reads MNHNS; CDR2 reads SASEGT. V was cut by 5 bases and J by 7 bases, with 12 bases left in between. The CDR3 reads CASSKSGGNEQFF. CDR3 nucleotide sequence: TGTGCCAGCAGTAAAAGCGGCGGGAATGAGCAGTTCTTC.

The rearrangement uses TRBV29-1 and TRBJ2-5; 10 bases fit TRBD2. The CDR3 totals 13 residues. Germline-derived CDR1 and CDR2 are SQVTM and ANQGSEA. Trimming removed 7 bases from V and 2 bases from J; junction bases left unmatched: 4. The CDR3: CSALAGAQETQYF. CDR3 in DNA: TGCAGCGCCCTAGCGGGGGCTCAAGAGACCCAGTACTTC.

The chain employs TRBV13 and TRBJ2-7; 10 bases agree with TRBD1. V dropped 3 bases and J dropped 3; count of bases not matched to a gene: 11. The CDR3 loop spans 17 amino acids. Per the germline V gene, CDR1 is PRHDT and CDR2 is FYEKMQ (reference sequence). The CDR3 coding sequence is TGTGCCAGCAGCTTCCGCAGTACGGGACAGGGGTTCTACGAGCAGTACTTC. Its protein product is CASSFRSTGQGFYEQYF.

In its sample, this clonotype was seen a few times. The V gene is TRBV5-5, the J gene TRBJ2-1; D unresolved. V gave up 2 bases and J gave up 5 bases, with 5 bases separating them. Germline V gene data show CDR1 as SGHKS and CDR2 as YYEKEE (reference sequence). The CDR3 length is 12 residues. CDR3 in amino acids: CASSFGNNEQFF. The CDR3 DNA follows: TGTGCCAGCAGCTTCGGAAACAATGAGCAGTTCTTC. Using reference TRBV5-5 and TRBJ2-1 for the parts outside the CDR3, the full variable domain is DAGVTQSPTHLIKTRGQQVTLRCSPISGHKSVSWYQQVLGQGPQFIFQYYEKEERGRGNFPDRFSARQFPNYSSELNVNALLLGDSALYLCASSFGNNEQFFGPGTRLTVL.

This clonotype has just a few counts. CDR3 sequence: CASSWGQGETQYF. The CDR3 nucleotides read TGTGCCAGCAGTTGGGGTCAGGGGGAGACCCAGTACTTC. This chain joins TRBV12-3 or TRBV12-4 and TRBJ2-5, with a tentative D call TRBD1 (6 bases). The CDR3 totals 13 residues. V was pared by 4 bases and J by 5 bases, with 11 bases between.

At least ten counts were recorded for this clonotype. The rearrangement links TRBV3-1 to TRBJ2-1, with D uncertain. The V end was cut by 1 base, the J end by 3 bases, with 13 bases between. CDR3 size: 16 residues. CDR1 and CDR2 from the germline V gene are LGHDT and YNNKEL (reference sequence). The DNA for the CDR3 is TGTGCCAGCAGCCAAGTGGCTAGGGCGATCTACAATGAGCAGTTCTTC. Its translation is CASSQVARAIYNEQFF.